A single sample is the source of the 16 T cell receptor beta chains below, sequenced in a study of shared clonotypes between healthy human individuals. Profiling relied on immunoSEQ multiplex PCR, and the TCRdb table lists in-frame clones only, not all of them. The sample comprises more than 550,000 clones, 90% of which are singletons, and less than 40% rests with the top ten. The sequenced material came from memory CD8+ T cells from PBMCs. Subset specified: CD45RO+ cells pooled with CCR7-negative TemRA cells. The receptors were gathered from a man younger than 30 in good health. Some clones in this sample may be carry-over from other donors' samples.

The V and J genes are TRBV5-1 and TRBJ1-2, with D hard to call. Germline V gene sequence: CDR1 SGHRS, CDR2 YFSETQ. The CDR3 extends over 15 amino acids. With 0 bases removed from V and 6 bases from J, the gap between germline ends came to 15 bases. CDR3 region: CASSLAPPLPHGYTF. The CDR3 DNA reads TGCGCCAGCAGCTTGGCCCCCCCTCTGCCTCATGGCTACACCTTC.

The chain carries TRBV15 and TRBJ1-2; 9 bases align to TRBD1. J lost 7 bases, V lost 8 bases, and 14 bases had no gene match. The CDR3 has 15 amino acids. Germline V gene sequence: CDR1 LNHNV, CDR2 YYDKDF (reference sequence). The CDR3 DNA reads TGTGCCACCTTCCCGCGGACAGGGGAGTCGGGTGGCTACACCTTC. Encoded protein: CATFPRTGESGGYTF.

The chain uses TRBV4-2 and TRBJ1-1; 8 bases are a match to TRBD1. The germline V gene encodes CDR1 LGHNA and CDR2 YNFKEQ. The J segment lost 3 bases and the V segment lost 4 bases, leaving 16 bases of the junction unmatched. This CDR3 has 18 residues. The CDR3, as DNA: TGTGCCAGCAGCCTCACGCCCACATCTGTGACAGGGGACACTGAAGCTTTCTTT. Translated: CASSLTPTSVTGDTEAFF.

This chain links TRBV5-1 with TRBJ2-2; 12 nucleotides align to TRBD2. This CDR3 spans 18 amino acids. Losses at the gene ends were 7 bases for V and 2 bases for J; bases not matched to a gene: 12. The germline V gene has CDR1 SGHRS and CDR2 YFSETQ. The chain's CDR3 is CASCSGLAGLFNTGELFF. CDR3 bases: TGCGCCAGCTGTTCCGGACTAGCGGGACTTTTTAACACCGGGGAGCTGTTTTTT.

This chain uses TRBV27 with TRBJ1-1, with 10 nucleotides matching TRBD1. The CDR3 runs to 15 residues. V lost 6 bases to trimming and J lost 4 bases; unmatched junction nucleotides: 8. CDR1 and CDR2 from the germline V gene are MNHEY and SMNVEV (reference sequence). The CDR3 protein is CASRTGGRRGTEAFF. CDR3 nucleotide sequence: TGTGCCAGCAGGACAGGGGGCCGAAGAGGCACTGAAGCTTTCTTT.

The chain uses TRBV27 and TRBJ2-7; 7 nucleotides match TRBD2. The CDR3 is made up of 13 amino acids. The J segment lost 4 bases and the V segment lost 5 bases, leaving 5 bases of the junction unmatched. CDR1 is MNHEY, CDR2 SMNVEV, per germline (reference sequence). In DNA, the CDR3 is TGTGCCAGCAGTGGGGGGAGGGGTTACGAGCAGTACTTC. Its translation: CASSGGRGYEQYF.

The chain couples TRBV6-5 to TRBJ1-2; the D is unclear. The CDR3 is 12 residues long. The germline V and J ends were trimmed by 6 bases and 4 bases, with 9 bases remaining between them. Germline V gives CDR1 MNHEY, CDR2 SVGAGI. CDR3 bases: TGTGCCAGCAGCATCGGACGCTATGGCTACACCTTC. Its protein is CASSIGRYGYTF.

J is TRBJ2-7 and V is TRBV6-6, with D unresolved. V lost 0 bases and J 3 bases, leaving 15 bases between the germline ends. CDR1 MNHNY and CDR2 SVGAGI come from the germline V gene (reference sequence). The CDR3 length is 16 residues. The CDR3 region has the DNA TGTGCCAGCAGTTACTCCACATTATTACCCCACTACGAGCAGTACTTC. This codes for CASSYSTLLPHYEQYF.

The chain is built from TRBV4-3 and TRBJ2-5, with 7 bases identical to TRBD1. The length of the CDR3 is 13 residues. Germline assignment: CDR1 LGHNA and CDR2 YSLEER. After removal of 4 bases from V and 1 base from J, the junction contained 0 bases not matched to a gene. The CDR3 loop reads CASSRDSQETQYF. CDR3 coding DNA: TGCGCCAGCAGCCGGGACAGCCAAGAGACCCAGTACTTC.

A word on this clone: This may be a read error, as it is one base from a much larger clone. Other DNA variants within this sample encode the same CDR3. The CDR3 DNA reads as TGTGCCAGCAGTGGACTGGGGCAGCAGTACGAGCAGTACTTC. It encodes CASSGLGQQYEQYF. The rearrangement joins TRBV6-1 to TRBJ2-7, with D perhaps matching TRBD1 (5 bases). Trimming removed 4 bases at V and 4 bases at J, with 14 bases between. CDR1 is MNHNS, CDR2 SASEGT, per germline. The CDR3 loop spans 14 amino acids.

A remark on this clone: Relative to the germline gene, one junction end is altered; a read error may explain this. The chain carries TRBV4-1 and TRBJ1-1, with a possible D match to TRBD1 (5 bases). CDR3 length: 13 amino acids. Germline CDR1 MGHRA, CDR2 YSYEKL. In DNA, the CDR3 is TGCGTCAGCAGCCAAGGACAGAACACTGAAGCTTTCTTT. Translating gives CVSSQGQNTEAFF.

As DNA, the CDR3 is TGTGCCAGCACCTCAGGTCCCCCTAGGGAATCGGTCACCGGGGAGCTGTTTTTT. Translating gives CASTSGPPRESVTGELFF. The chain employs TRBV7-9 and TRBJ2-2; no firm D call. V was cut by 7 bases and J by 4 bases, with 25 bases left in between. Germline CDR1 and CDR2: SEHNR and FQNEAQ (reference sequence). The CDR3 totals 18 residues. Full variable domain (rest looked up from reference TRBV7-9 and TRBJ2-2): DTGVSQNPRHKITKRGQNVTFRCDPISEHNRLYWYRQTLGQGPEFLTYFQNEAQLEKSRLLSDRFSAERPKGSFSTLEIQRTEQGDSAMYLCASTSGPPRESVTGELFFGEGSRLTVL.

This chain connects TRBV25-1 to TRBJ2-2, with 11 bases aligning to TRBD1. The V gene's germline CDR1 is MGHDK and CDR2 SYGVNS. Trimming at V came to 8 bases and at J to 7 bases, leaving 6 bases not matched to a gene. The CDR3 has 14 residues. CDR3 sequence reads: CASGDRGKVGELFF. The CDR3 DNA sequence: TGTGCCAGCGGGGACAGGGGGAAGGTCGGGGAGCTGTTTTTT.

The count of this clone is one. V gene TRBV19 combines with J gene TRBJ2-4, with no clear D. The germline CDR1 and CDR2 sequences are LNHDA and SQIVND (reference sequence). The CDR3 spans 13 residues. Trimming shortened V by 8 bases and J by 0 bases, and 8 bases separated the two germline ends. CDR3 coding DNA: TGTGCCAGTGTAGGTTTAGCCAAAAACATTCAGTACTTC. Translation gives CASVGLAKNIQYF.

CDR3 sequence (DNA): TGCGCCAGCAGTCGCGGACTAGCGGGAGGGTGTCTGAGCACAGATACGCAGTATTTT. Protein product: CASSRGLAGGCLSTDTQYF. The chain uses TRBV23-1 and TRBJ2-3, with 15 bases fitting TRBD2. TRBV23-1 is labeled an ORF, and its function is uncertain. The CDR3 is made up of 19 amino acids. The V segment lost 4 bases and the J segment 0 bases; nucleotides outside the gene matches: 8.

This sequence joins TRBV9 and TRBJ2-7; perhaps TRBD1 as D (5 bases). V lost 0 bases and J 6 bases, leaving 13 bases between the germline ends. This CDR3 spans 14 amino acids. Per germline, CDR1 SGDLS and CDR2 YYNGEE. In nucleotides, the CDR3 is TGTGCCAGCAGCGTAGAGGGGCGATTTGCCGAGCAGTACTTC. It encodes CASSVEGRFAEQYF.